This T cell receptor (beta chain) was obtained from a study of T cell responses to AZD1222 COVID-19 vaccine. Of note for this clone: Its cognate antigen is unknown.

Study-wide findings and caveats: Clonal diversity may have been underestimated in mostly white British donors.

TCRdb's copy holds only in-frame clones and misses some; the assay was immunoSEQ multiplex PCR. The data contain 120,000 to 150,000 clones, about 90% of them singletons. This receptor was obtained from an adult in good health. Sequences were derived from peripheral blood, sampled on day 0 of AZD1222 vaccination.

DNA for the CDR3: TGTGCCAGCAGCCAAGGTGGCGGGAATCAGCCCCAGCATTTT. As protein: CASSQGGGNQPQHF. The chain employs TRBV14 and TRBJ1-5; unclear D gene. Germline values: CDR1 SGHDN, CDR2 FVKESK. Trimming stripped 1 base from V and 4 bases from J, with 8 bases between. The CDR3 contains 14 residues.